This T cell receptor beta chain emerged from a study of T cells in Graves' hyperthyroidism and ophthalmopathy (dated by TCRdb to about 2019). The study in broad terms: Peripheral blood samples were taken at initial diagnosis, before any treatment was given. TCR Vbeta CDR3 sequencing of 120 to 150 peripheral blood samples (more than 40 ophthalmopathy, under 80 hyperthyroidism and some 17 progressor patients) is reported in the paper. After sampling, hyperthyroidism patients received methimazole starting at 30 mg daily, and ophthalmopathy patients received high-dose intravenous methylprednisolone. TCR V-J signatures able to tell the groups apart were searched for in a discovery cohort of 100 or so patients, of whom over 40 had Graves' ophthalmopathy and under 65 had stable Graves' hyperthyroidism. An independent validation cohort of around 19 hyperthyroidism patients and 17 patients who later progressed to ophthalmopathy tested prospective prediction of ophthalmopathy. The study also compared thyroid tissue and blood T-cell repertoires from five or six Graves' hyperthyroidism patients. The approximately 100 discovery patients were randomly split 7:3 into training and test sets.

Ophthalmopathy patients had moderately to severely active disease, Clinical Activity Score of at least 3, NOSPECS grade of at least 4, and duration under 3 months. Patients with uncontrolled infections, other autoimmune diseases, pregnancy or lactation were excluded. Clinical symptoms, serum thyroxine and TRAb, thyroid ultrasound, and orbital computed tomography formed the basis for the diagnoses. PBMCs were isolated from approximately 10 ml of fresh peripheral blood by Ficoll-Paque density gradient centrifugation. Trizol reagent was used to extract total RNA, and RNA quality was then checked on an Agilent 2100 Bioanalyzer. Amplification of TCR beta CDR3 regions was carried out from RNA transcripts. The TCR CDR3 was subjected to a first round of RT-PCR using the HTBI primer set and the Qiagen OneStep RT-PCR kit. A second multiplex PCR round built the libraries, followed by size selection and purification. Libraries were sequenced paired-end with 100 bp reads on an Illumina HiSeq2000. The authors' pipeline ran thus. SOAPnuke was used to process the raw data, with reads discarded if the reads contained adapters or uncalled bases, had a mean Phred below 15, or lacked an exact constant-primer or identifier match. COPE v1.2.5 was used to merge the high-quality paired reads, and each unique nucleotide sequence was defined as a clonotype. MiTCR v1.1 was used to align clonotypes to the IMGT TRBV, TRBD and TRBJ reference segments. The analysis was restricted to V-J combinations with a frequency above 0.0001, which together covered just over 98% of the repertoires. A TCS score was defined as the ratio of F50 (clonal expansion) to E x V (chaos), with BLOSUM62-based TCRdist applied between CDR3 peptides within each V-J. Welch's t-statistics and random forest reduced 514 V-J features to 10 to 15, which were used in a naive Bayes classifier (R e1071). TCRdb applied fastp at Q25 and MiXCR to the public reads, then kept only in-frame beta chains. All rows with the same CDR3 protein become a single entry with the most common DNA and genes. The V and J calls here are based on TCRdb, not the publication. The sample table records a few hundred thousand distinct CDR3 sequences; 16% of these occur just once. The ten largest clonotypes hold roughly 3.4% of the sample.

A remark on this clonotype: This clone's antigen is unknown. This may stem from a read error, because a much larger clone lies one nucleotide away.

The CDR3 contains 13 residues, cysteine and phenylalanine counted. CDR3 DNA is the only sequence kept; it has 39 bases, read in frame from the first base. The germline V gene gives CDR1 as SGHTA and CDR2 as FQGNSA. Overall study outcomes, separate from this receptor: In cross-validation, a model built on a 13 V-J signature told ophthalmopathy apart from stable hyperthyroidism with 85% to 90% sensitivity and approximately 84% specificity, and in testing the same model reached 80%/75%. No statistical method was used to fix the sample size in advance, and group allocation was not hidden from the investigators. During validation, the model predicted progression to ophthalmopathy a median of about 5.9 months ahead of onset, with around 71% sensitivity and 72% to 85% specificity. Most expanded thyroid clonotypes (frequency above 0.001) were also found in blood, which suggests that blood repertoires may mirror thyroid immune responses.

The clonotype comes from a woman between 40 and 55 years old with Graves' ophthalmopathy. Sequencing was carried out using blood. In this chain, TRBV7-2 is recombined with TRBJ1-1; no D segment can be confidently identified. The DNA sequence reads TGTGCCGGCAGCTTAGGGTTATCTGGTGCAGCTTTCTTT. Its translation is CAGSLGLSGAAFF.